This T cell receptor (beta chain) was observed in a study of chemoradiotherapy in HPV16-positive cancers. Findings and limits, study-wide: HPV-specific T cells were functionally defined from only two HPV16-positive patients.

The protocol was immunoSEQ multiplex PCR, while the TCRdb copy is restricted to in-frame clones and leaves out a portion. The sample lists 20,000 to 25,000 clones, 80% to 90% occurring once. In the case of this clone: Its antigen is not identified.

The germline V and J ends were trimmed by 5 bases and 0 bases, with 5 bases remaining between them. The CDR3 is made up of 13 amino acids. The V gene's germline CDR1 is MDHEN and CDR2 SYDVKM. The starting material was blood, obtained from a patient who underwent chemoradiotherapy. The source of this sequence is a human donor with HPV-associated anogenital cancer. This sequence joins TRBV28 and TRBJ1-5; D unclear. This CDR3 is CASSPDSNQPQHF. Here the CDR3 DNA reads TGTGCCAGCAGTCCAGATAGCAATCAGCCCCAGCATTTT.